The 8 T cell receptor beta chains below all came from one sample that was sequenced in a study of regulatory T cells in long-lasting Graves disease. Time point here: newly diagnosed GD, antithyroid drugs for less than 3 months. Scientists built the TCR library using RNA that was extracted from PBMCs. Assembly of TCR beta libraries relied on iRepertoire HTBI primers together with Arm-PCR of CDR3 regions. One entry per CDR3 protein results from TCRdb running MiXCR on the multiplex PCR reads. This sample yields about 450,000 distinct CDR3 sequences, of which 16% are seen a single time; roughly 10% belongs to the top ten. This sample also appeared in a second study, on T cells in Graves' hyperthyroidism and ophthalmopathy.

The material was peripheral blood mononuclear cells (PBMCs), obtained at new diagnosis, from a patient treated with antithyroid drugs. All receptors derive from a woman in her 30s with Graves disease.

This clonotype appeared many times. The chain joins TRBV12-3 or TRBV12-4 to TRBJ1-1, with D possibly matching TRBD1 (5 bases). CDR3 length: 17 residues. Trimming pared 1 base from V and 1 base from J, leaving 16 bases between. The chain's CDR3 is CASSLGGVVRRNTEAFF. CDR3 bases: TGTGCCAGCAGTTTAGGAGGGGTCGTAAGGAGGAACACTGAAGCTTTCTTT.

This clonotype came up many times. This chain links TRBV7-9 with TRBJ2-1; 13 bases are a match to TRBD2. Germline V CDR1 and CDR2: SEHNR, FQNEAQ (reference sequence). The CDR3 runs to 17 residues. After removal of 6 bases from V and 8 bases from J, the junction contained 13 bases not matched to a gene. CDR3 loop: CASSFRGLAGVVDEQFF. The CDR3 DNA sequence: TGTGCCAGCAGTTTCCGCGGACTAGCGGGAGTTGTGGATGAGCAGTTCTTC.

The sample holds many counts of this clonotype. CDR3 coding DNA: TGCGCCAGCAGCATTGCGGGAGTTTTCAGTGAGCAGTTCTTC. Protein: CASSIAGVFSEQFF. The V and J genes are TRBV4-1 and TRBJ2-1, with 7 nucleotides matching TRBD2. Trimming removed 5 bases from V and 9 bases from J; junction bases left unmatched: 10. The CDR3 has 14 residues. Germline values: CDR1 MGHRA, CDR2 YSYEKL.

This clonotype was counted ten times or more. CDR3 sequence: CAISDSGPQETQYF. Here the CDR3 DNA reads TGTGCCATCAGTGATAGTGGACCACAAGAGACCCAGTACTTC. The chain employs TRBV10-3 and TRBJ2-5; D ambiguous. The germline V gene has CDR1 ENHRY and CDR2 SYGVKD. Trimming took 3 bases from V and 2 from J, leaving 10 bases between them. There are 14 residues in the CDR3.

Many counts were recorded for this clonotype. The V and J genes are TRBV20-1 and TRBJ2-5, with D unresolved. The V gene's germline CDR1 is DFQATT and CDR2 SNEGSKA (reference sequence). This CDR3 contains 10 residues. V was trimmed by 6 bases and J by 5 bases, leaving 7 bases between them. CDR3 in amino acids: CSADRETQYF. The CDR3 DNA reads as TGCAGTGCGGATAGGGAGACCCAGTACTTC.

As concerns this clonotype: A read error is possible here, since a much larger clone lies one base away. V is TRBV5-6 and J is TRBJ2-1; D may be TRBD1 or TRBD2 (5 bases each). V dropped 6 bases and J dropped 2 bases, with 15 bases sitting between them. CDR1 is SGHDT and CDR2 is YYEEEE in the germline V gene. The CDR3 is 15 residues long. In DNA form, the CDR3 reads TGTGCCAGCAACTCCCCCGGGACGCCCTACAATGAGCAGTTCTTC. Translated: CASNSPGTPYNEQFF.

This clonotype appeared once. A far larger clone is off by one base, so a read error is likely. The chain couples TRBV7-9 to TRBJ2-7; D call uncertain. Trimming cost V 5 bases and J 3 bases, with 17 bases left between them. Germline V gene lookup returns CDR1 SEHNR and CDR2 FQNEAQ (reference sequence). The CDR3 contains 15 residues. This CDR3 is CASSRETDPYYEQYF. The CDR3 DNA is TGTGCCAGCAGCCGAGAAACGGACCCGTACTACGAGCAGTACTTC.

This clonotype appeared many times. This chain joins TRBV7-8 and TRBJ2-1; D is ambiguous. Trimming stripped 1 base from V and 0 bases from J, with 10 bases between. Germline V gene data show CDR1 as SGHVS and CDR2 as FQNEAQ. The CDR3 consists of 16 residues. CDR3 sequence (DNA): TGTGCCAGCAGCTTAGTACTCTTGACCTCCTACAATGAGCAGTTCTTC. Translating it yields CASSLVLLTSYNEQFF.